This is a list of T cell receptor beta chains from one sample in a study of beta chain features in type 1 diabetes. The table came from immunoSEQ multiplex PCR; TCRdb's copy has only in-frame clones and leaves some out. Of hundreds of thousands of clones listed, over 10% are singletons. Input material: naive CD4+ T cells from blood. The receptor set was obtained from a young man with type 1 diabetes. Both conserved end residues are part of each CDR3. Each record gives: clone size, V gene, J gene, CDR3 protein. Expanded clones get a size class; other rows say once, few or many, or leave the size out.

>-|TRBV7-7|TRBJ2-3
CASSNSQGTDTQYF
>-|TRBV7-3|TRBJ2-7
CASSLWGRTGTYEQYF
>-|TRBV7-2|TRBJ2-4
CASSQQRGGAKNIQYF
>-|TRBV18|TRBJ2-6
CASSTRADGANVLTF
>few|TRBV30|TRBJ1-2
CAWSFRDVGYGYTF
>few|TRBV30|TRBJ2-7
CAWSVRASGGLNEQYF
>-|TRBV7-9|TRBJ2-3
CASSLRASSTDTQYF
>-|TRBV6-5|TRBJ1-2
CASSGTPYGYTF
>few|TRBV9|TRBJ2-6
CASSVSIRDRGILSGANVLTF
>-|TRBV9|TRBJ2-5
CASGTSGGETQYF
>few|TRBV4-2|TRBJ1-2
CASSPGQNYGYTF
>-|TRBV19|TRBJ1-5
CASSIGPRQPQHF
>few|TRBV2|TRBJ1-6
CASSTSYNSPLHF
>-|TRBV4-1|TRBJ2-5
CASSPQGRQETQYF
>few|TRBV6-5|TRBJ2-6
CASSYSGSSGANVLTF
>few|TRBV28|TRBJ2-5
CASRPDRGPQETQYF
>few|TRBV5-5|TRBJ2-7
CASSLMTASYEQYF